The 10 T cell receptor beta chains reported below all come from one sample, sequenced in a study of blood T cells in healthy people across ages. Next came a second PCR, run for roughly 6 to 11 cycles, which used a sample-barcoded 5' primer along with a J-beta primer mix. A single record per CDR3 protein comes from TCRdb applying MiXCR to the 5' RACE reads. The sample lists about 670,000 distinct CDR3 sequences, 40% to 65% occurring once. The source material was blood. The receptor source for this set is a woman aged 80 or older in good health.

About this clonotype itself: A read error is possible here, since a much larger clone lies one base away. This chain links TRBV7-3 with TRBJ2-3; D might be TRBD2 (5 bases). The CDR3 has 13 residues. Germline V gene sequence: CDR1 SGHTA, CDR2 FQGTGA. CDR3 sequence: CASSFVSADTRYF. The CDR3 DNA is TGTGCCAGCAGCTTCGTTAGCGCGGATACGCGGTATTTT.

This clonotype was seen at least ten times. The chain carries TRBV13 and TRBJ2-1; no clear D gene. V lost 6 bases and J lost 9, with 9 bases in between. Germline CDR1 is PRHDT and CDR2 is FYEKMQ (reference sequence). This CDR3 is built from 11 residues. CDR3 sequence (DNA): TGTGCCAGCAGTCGCACAGCTGAGCAGTTCTTC. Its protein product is CASSRTAEQFF.

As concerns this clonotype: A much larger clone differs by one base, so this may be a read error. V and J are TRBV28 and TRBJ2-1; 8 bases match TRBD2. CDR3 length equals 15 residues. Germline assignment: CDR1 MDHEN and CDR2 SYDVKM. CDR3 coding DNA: TGTGCCAGCGGTTTACCTAGGGGGACTAGCAATGAGCAGTTCTTC. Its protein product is CASGLPRGTSNEQFF.

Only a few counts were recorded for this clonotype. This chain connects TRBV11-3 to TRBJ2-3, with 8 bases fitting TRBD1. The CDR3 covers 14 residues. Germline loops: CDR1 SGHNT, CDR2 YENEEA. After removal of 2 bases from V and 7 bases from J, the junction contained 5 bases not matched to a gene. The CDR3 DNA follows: TGTGCCAGCAGCTTACCGGACAGGGCAAATACGCAGTATTTT. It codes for CASSLPDRANTQYF.

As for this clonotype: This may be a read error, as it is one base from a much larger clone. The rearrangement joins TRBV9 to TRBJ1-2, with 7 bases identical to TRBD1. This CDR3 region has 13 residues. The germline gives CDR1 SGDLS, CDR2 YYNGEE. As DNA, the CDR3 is TGTGCCAACAGCGTAGGCCAGGGGGTTGGCTACACCTTC. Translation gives CANSVGQGVGYTF.

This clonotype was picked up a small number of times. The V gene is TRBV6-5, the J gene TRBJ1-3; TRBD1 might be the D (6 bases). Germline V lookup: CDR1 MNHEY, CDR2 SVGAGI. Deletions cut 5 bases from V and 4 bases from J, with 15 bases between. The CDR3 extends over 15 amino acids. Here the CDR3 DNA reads TGTGCCAGCAGTCAACAGGGATTCTTCGGAAACACCATATATTTT. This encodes CASSQQGFFGNTIYF.

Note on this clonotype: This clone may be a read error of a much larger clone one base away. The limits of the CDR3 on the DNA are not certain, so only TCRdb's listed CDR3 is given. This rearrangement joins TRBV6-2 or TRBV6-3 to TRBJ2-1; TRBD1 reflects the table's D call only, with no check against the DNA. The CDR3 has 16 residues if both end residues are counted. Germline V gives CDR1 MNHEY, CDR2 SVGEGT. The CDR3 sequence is CASRDVGTGNYNERFF.

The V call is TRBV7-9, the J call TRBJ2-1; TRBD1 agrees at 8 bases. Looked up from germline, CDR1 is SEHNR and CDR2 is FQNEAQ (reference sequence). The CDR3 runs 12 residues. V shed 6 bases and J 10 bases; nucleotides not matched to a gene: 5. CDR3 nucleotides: TGTGCCAGCAGTCAGGGGGCGTGGGAGCAGTTCTTC. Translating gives CASSQGAWEQFF.

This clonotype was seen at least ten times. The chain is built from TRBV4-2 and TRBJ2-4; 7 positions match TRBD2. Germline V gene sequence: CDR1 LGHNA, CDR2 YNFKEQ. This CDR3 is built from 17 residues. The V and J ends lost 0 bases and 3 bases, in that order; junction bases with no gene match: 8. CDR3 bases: TGTGCCAGCAGCCAAGATTGGGGGGGGTTGGGCAAAAACATTCAGTACTTC. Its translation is CASSQDWGGLGKNIQYF.

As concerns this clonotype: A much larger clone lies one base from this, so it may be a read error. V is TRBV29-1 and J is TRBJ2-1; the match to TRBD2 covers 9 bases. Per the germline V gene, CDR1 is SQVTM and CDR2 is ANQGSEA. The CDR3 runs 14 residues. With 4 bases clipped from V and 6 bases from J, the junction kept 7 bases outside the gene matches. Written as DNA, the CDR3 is TGCAGCGTTGCAGTTAGCGGGGGCCTCAATGAGCAGTTCTTC. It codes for CSVAVSGGLNEQFF.